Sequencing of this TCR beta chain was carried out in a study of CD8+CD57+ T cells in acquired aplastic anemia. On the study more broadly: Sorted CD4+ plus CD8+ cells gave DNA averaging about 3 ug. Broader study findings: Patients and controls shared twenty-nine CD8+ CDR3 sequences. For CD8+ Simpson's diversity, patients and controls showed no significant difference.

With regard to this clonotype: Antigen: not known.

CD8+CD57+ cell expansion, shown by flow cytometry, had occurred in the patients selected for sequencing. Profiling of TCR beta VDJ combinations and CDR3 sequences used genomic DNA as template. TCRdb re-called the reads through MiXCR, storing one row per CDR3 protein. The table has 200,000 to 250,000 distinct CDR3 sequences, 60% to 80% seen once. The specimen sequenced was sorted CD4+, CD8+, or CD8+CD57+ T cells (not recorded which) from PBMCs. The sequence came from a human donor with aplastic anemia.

This chain's CDR3 is CASSPRTVSSGNTIYF. CDR3 coding DNA: TGTGCCAGTAGTCCCCGGACGGTGAGCTCTGGAAACACCATATATTTT. This chain uses TRBV19 with TRBJ1-3, with unresolved D. V dropped 5 bases and J dropped 0 bases, with 14 bases sitting between them. This CDR3 is 16 amino acids long. CDR1 and CDR2 from the germline V gene are LNHDA and SQIVND (reference sequence).